This T cell receptor beta chain comes out of a study of blood T cell repertoires in COVID-19. Repertoires were generated with immunoSEQ multiplex PCR, while TCRdb's copy carries only in-frame clones and drops some. Of 430,000 or so clones in the sample, about 90% were seen once. The CDR3 covers 15 residues. Deletions cut 3 bases from V and 12 bases from J, with 21 bases between. CDR1 is SEHNR, CDR2 FQNEAQ, per germline (reference sequence). This receptor was obtained from a man aged 18 to 29 with COVID-19, enrolled during active disease. The chain uses TRBV7-9 and TRBJ2-4; D is perhaps TRBD1 (7 bases). The specimen sequenced was peripheral blood. The CDR3 protein is CASSFRQGGWDDQYF. The CDR3 DNA sequence: TGTGCCAGCAGCTTTCGACAGGGAGGTTGGGATGATCAGTACTTC.